This passage covers 13 T cell receptor beta chains from one sample sequenced in a study of blood T cell repertoires in COVID-19. The table came from immunoSEQ multiplex PCR; TCRdb's copy has only in-frame clones and leaves some out. The sample has over 50,000 clones, just under 85% seen once. The sample taken for sequencing was peripheral blood. Receptor source: a man between 65 and 80 years old with acute or convalescent COVID-19.

This clone was seen a few times. J is TRBJ2-7 and V is TRBV13; perhaps TRBD1 as D (7 bases). Germline CDR1 and CDR2: PRHDT and FYEKMQ (reference sequence). V was trimmed by 4 bases and J by 12 bases, leaving 19 bases between them. The length of the CDR3 is 13 residues. CDR3 nucleotide sequence: TGTGCCAGCAGCTCGGGACAGACTAGATTACCGTACTTC. It specifies CASSSGQTRLPYF.

The chain carries TRBV11-2 and TRBJ1-5; D perhaps matches TRBD1 (6 bases). The CDR3 loop spans 15 amino acids. Deletions cut 5 bases from V and 6 bases from J, with 17 bases between. The V gene's germline CDR1 is SGHAT and CDR2 FQNNGV. CDR3 in DNA: TGTGCCAGCAGCCTTAGCGGGGGGCACGGTCAGCCCCAGCATTTT. The encoded protein is CASSLSGGHGQPQHF.

This clone was detected only once. The chain links TRBV21-1 to TRBJ2-6; the DNA was not used to check the table's D call, TRBD1. TRBV21-1 is classified as a pseudogene. This CDR3 is 18 amino acids long. The CDR3 coding sequence is TGTGCCAGCAGCAACCGGACAGGGGACCACTCTGGGGCCAACGTCCTGACTTTC. Amino acid sequence: CASSNRTGDHSGANVLTF.

The chain joins TRBV5-1 to TRBJ2-1; perhaps TRBD2 as D (5 bases). CDR1 is SGHRS, CDR2 YFSETQ, per germline. This CDR3 is built from 15 residues. Trimming cost V 0 bases and J 4 bases, with 11 bases left between them. The CDR3 spells CASSLAGNSYNEQFF. CDR3 bases: TGCGCCAGCAGCTTGGCCGGGAACAGTTACAATGAGCAGTTCTTC.

The chain employs TRBV7-9 and TRBJ1-1, with TRBD1 identical over 8 bases. V lost 5 bases, J lost 4 bases, and 6 bases stayed unmatched. Germline V gives CDR1 SEHNR, CDR2 FQNEAQ (reference sequence). The CDR3 is 14 residues long. CDR3 nucleotide sequence: TGTGCCAGCAGCCGGACAGGGTACGGCACTGAAGCTTTCTTT. Residues: CASSRTGYGTEAFF.

This clone was counted once. The genes are TRBV6-6 and TRBJ1-1; maybe TRBD1 (5 bases). Between the trimmed V and J ends, which lost 6 bases and 1 base, there was a span of 9 bases. The CDR3 is made up of 13 amino acids. CDR1 and CDR2 from the germline V gene are MNHNY and SVGAGI (reference sequence). The CDR3 region has the DNA TGTGCCAGCAGGGGACTTCAGAACACTGAAGCTTTCTTT. The encoded protein is CASRGLQNTEAFF.

V is TRBV11-2 and J is TRBJ1-1; the D is unclear. With 0 bases removed from V and 3 bases from J, the gap between germline ends came to 11 bases. Germline CDR1 and CDR2: SGHAT and FQNNGV. The CDR3 runs to 15 residues. The CDR3 DNA is TGTGCCAGCAGCTTAGAAAGCCCCTTCTACACTGAAGCTTTCTTT. Protein product: CASSLESPFYTEAFF.

This chain uses TRBV14 with TRBJ1-6, with D tentatively TRBD1 (5 bases). Germline CDR1 and CDR2: SGHDN and FVKESK. The CDR3 runs 13 residues. Trimming stripped 4 bases from V and 10 bases from J, with 11 bases between. The CDR3 nucleotides read TGTGCCAGCAGCCGGACGTCAGGGTCACCCCTCCACTTT. Translated: CASSRTSGSPLHF. Full variable domain (missing parts from reference TRBV14 and TRBJ1-6): EAGVTQFPSHSVIEKGQTVTLRCDPISGHDNLYWYRRVMGKEIKFLLHFVKESKQDESGMPNNRFLAERTGGTYSTLKVQPAELEDSGVYFCASSRTSGSPLHFGNGTRLTVT.

This clone came up a few times. The V gene is TRBV4-1, the J gene TRBJ1-4; perhaps TRBD1 as D (5 bases). This CDR3 has 15 amino acids. In germline, CDR1 is MGHRA, CDR2 YSYEKL. The V end lost 0 bases, the J end lost 8 bases, and 13 bases lay between the germline ends. As DNA, the CDR3 is TGCGCCAGCAGCCAAGACGGGCAGGGAGGGGAAAAACTGTTTTTT. Translated, it gives CASSQDGQGGEKLFF.

V and J are TRBV28 and TRBJ1-1; maybe TRBD1 (6 bases). Germline V gene sequence: CDR1 MDHEN, CDR2 SYDVKM. This CDR3 region has 17 residues. V gave up 0 bases and J gave up 2 bases, with 16 bases separating them. Written as DNA, the CDR3 is TGTGCCAGCAGTTTATGGGGTGACAGGAGTGGCAACACTGAAGCTTTCTTT. It translates to CASSLWGDRSGNTEAFF.

The chain couples TRBV24-1 to TRBJ2-1; TRBD1 might be the D (6 bases). V was cut by 4 bases and J by 6 bases, with 15 bases left in between. The CDR3 sequence is 15 residues long. The germline V gene encodes CDR1 KGHDR and CDR2 SFDVKD. The CDR3 DNA is TGTGCCACCAGTGACCCCCAGACAGGAGCCAATGAGCAGTTCTTC. This codes for CATSDPQTGANEQFF.

This clone has just one count. J is TRBJ2-1 and V is TRBV3-1 (or the pseudogene TRBV3-2), with 9 bases matching TRBD2. The CDR3 length is 15 residues. CDR1 is LGHDT, CDR2 YNNKEL, per germline (reference sequence). The junction had 6 bases not matched to a gene; V was cut back by 2 bases and J by 7 bases. This chain's CDR3 is CASSQRAGGVNEQFF. Written as DNA, the CDR3 is TGTGCCAGCAGCCAACGAGCGGGGGGCGTTAATGAGCAGTTCTTC.

This chain joins TRBV27 and TRBJ2-3, with 11 nucleotides matching TRBD2. From germline, CDR1 is MNHEY and CDR2 SMNVEV (reference sequence). There are 17 residues in the CDR3. V shed 2 bases and J 0 bases; nucleotides not matched to a gene: 4. As DNA, the CDR3 is TGTGCCAGCAGTTTACTAGCGGGGGGCCCTAGCACAGATACGCAGTATTTT. Residues: CASSLLAGGPSTDTQYF.